The clone carrying this T cell receptor (beta chain) is a singleton in its sample. Its antigen is undetermined. This PCR relied on a set of 60 Vbeta primers and 13 Jbeta primers. Data came from immunoSEQ multiplex PCR; TCRdb stores just in-frame clones and leaves some out. The sample lists 270,000 or so clones, 85% to 95% occurring once. This CDR3 has 14 residues. Germline-derived CDR1 and CDR2 are MNHEY and SVGAGI. Trimming cost V 6 bases and J 7 bases, with 18 bases left between them. The data stem from a study of cytomegalovirus exposure and HLA in healthy donors. Overall study findings and caveats: In a later analysis, CMV-associated beta chains were mostly HLA-associated, it appeared. Published work reported that the classifier diagnosed cytomegalovirus status with high specificity and sensitivity.

The chain links TRBV6-5 to TRBJ1-2, with a weak D call TRBD1 (6 bases). The sequence was collected from a girl aged 2-10 years in good health and CMV-seronegative. The sequenced material came from PBMCs. The CDR3 reads CASSRTGPLGGYTF. In nucleotides, the CDR3 is TGTGCCAGCAGCCGAACAGGGCCTCTAGGTGGCTACACCTTC.